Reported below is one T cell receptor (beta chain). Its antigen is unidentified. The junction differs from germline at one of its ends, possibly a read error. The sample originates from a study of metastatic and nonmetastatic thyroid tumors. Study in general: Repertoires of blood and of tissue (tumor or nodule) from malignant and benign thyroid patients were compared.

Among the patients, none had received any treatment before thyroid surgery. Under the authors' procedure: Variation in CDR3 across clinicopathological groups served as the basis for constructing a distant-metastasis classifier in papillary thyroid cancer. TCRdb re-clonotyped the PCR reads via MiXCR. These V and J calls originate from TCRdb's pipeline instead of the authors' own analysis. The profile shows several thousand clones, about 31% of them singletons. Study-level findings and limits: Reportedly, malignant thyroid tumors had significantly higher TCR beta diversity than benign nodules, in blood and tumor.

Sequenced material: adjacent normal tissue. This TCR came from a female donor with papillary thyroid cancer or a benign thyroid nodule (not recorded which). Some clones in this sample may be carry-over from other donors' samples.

CDR3 protein: CSSSYLYPRQSAPLHF. The DNA of the CDR3 is TGTTCCAGCAGTTACCTCTACCCCCGACAGAGTGCACCCCTCCACTTT. The rearrangement uses TRBV6-2 or TRBV6-3 and TRBJ1-6; perhaps TRBD1 as D (5 bases). The V gene's germline CDR1 is MNHEY and CDR2 SVGEGT. The CDR3 is 16 amino acids.